This T cell receptor delta chain was recorded in a study of Vγ9Vδ2 T cells in congenital toxoplasmosis (dated by TCRdb to the early 2020s). Notes on the research overall: To diagnose congenital toxoplasmosis, IgG, IgM and IgA serology, Western blot and an in-house interferon-gamma release assay were used. In this study, researchers looked at the gamma and delta chain CDR3 repertoires of sorted blood gammadelta T cells, comparing infants congenitally infected with T. gondii against uninfected infants. TCR sequencing covered roughly five infected and around 11 uninfected infants at 2 months, plus 3 infected and 4 uninfected infants at 1 year. Repertoires were sequenced from infants at 2 months after birth and at 1 year of age. Study-wide findings and limitations: At 2 months, TRGV9 and TRDV2 CDR3s of infected infants appeared to carry fewer N additions than uninfected infants, especially TRDV2-TRDJ1 sequences. In approximately 2-month-old infants, germline-encoded fetal-type TRDV2 CDR3 sequences seemed to be more common in infected than in uninfected infants, which suggests a footprint of in utero expansion. The repertoire differences between infected and uninfected infants were less clear at 1 year of age than at 2 months. High prevalence of a public TRGV9 clonotype was observed in both infected and uninfected infants. Two months was the earliest age with enough suitable sample material for TCR repertoire analysis, so newborn repertoires were not sequenced.

Measured from the cysteine to the phenylalanine, the CDR3 is 19 residues long. The read is trimmed to its CDR3 DNA, 57 bases read in frame from base 1. In the germline V gene, CDR1 corresponds to GEAIGNYY and CDR2 to EKD. Trimming removed 0 bases from V and 3 bases from J; the gene matches leave 12 bases unexplained. The same treatment, consisting of spiramycin and/or pyrimethamine plus sulfadiazine plus folinic acid, was given to mothers of infected and uninfected infants alike. Every infant, whether infected or uninfected, was delivered at term, after more than 37 weeks of gestation. Roughly 0.9 mL of blood was used to isolate PBMCs by Lymphoprep gradient centrifugation, after which the PBMCs were cryopreserved in liquid nitrogen and shipped to Belgium. After thawing, PBMCs were labeled with Zombie NIR viability dye and stained with CD3, TCR gammadelta, Vgamma9 and Vdelta2 antibodies. Sorting of CD3+ TCRgammadelta+ T cells was performed on a FACSAria III, reaching a mean purity of approximately 98%. For each sample, RNA was extracted from about 10,000 sorted gammadelta T cells with the RNeasy Micro Kit. The infants were born to mothers who were enrolled with primary T. gondii infection during pregnancy. Peripheral blood was collected from the infants at an outpatient microbiology and virology center in Pavia, Italy.

As a fraction of the sample, this clone is large (0.1 to 1%). Its antigen is not yet known. No base quality values were provided; no much bigger clone lies one nucleotide off. cDNA was generated in one tube by template-switch reverse transcription with TRGC- and TRDC-specific primers, using SuperScript II. The TRGC primer was designed for binding to both the TRGC1 and TRGC2 constant genes. TRG and TRD amplification used the KAPA Real-Time Library Amplification Kit, with AMPure XP bead purification between steps. Index PCR with the Nextera XT Index Kit was used to add Illumina sequencing adapters. Sequencing of TRG and TRD amplicons was performed on an Illumina MiSeq with the V2 300 kit, and 150 bp paired-end reads were generated. The paper's processing steps were these. Before any further analysis, FastQC version 0.11.8 was used to check read quality. Reads were aligned to GenBank TRG or TRD reference genes, and CDR3 sequences were built with MiXCR version 3.0.3. Default MiXCR settings were used with one exception: TRDD gene segments were assembled from 3 consecutive nucleotides instead of 5. VDJtools version 1.2.1 calculated N additions, CDR3 length, J segment length and clonotype sharing between samples. CDR3 sequences that were out of frame or contained stop codons were left out of the analysis. Infant repertoires were compared for overlap with previously published fetal, cord blood and adult blood Vgamma9Vdelta2 repertoires. Clones were re-identified by TCRdb from the public reads with CATT, and rows with the same DNA were merged. It is TCRdb's table, rather than the study itself, that gives the V and J calls and clone size. The sample table lists roughly 980 delta-chain clones, 15% to 20% of them with a count of one. Roughly 14% of the sample goes to the ten largest clones.

Sequencing used gamma-delta T cells from blood. The clonotype was recovered from a child younger than 10 born to a mother with Toxoplasma gondii infection during pregnancy, either congenitally infected or uninfected (not recorded which). The chain is made from TRDV2 and TRDJ1; a stretch of 13 junction bases matches TRDD3. The CDR3 has the sequence CACDTFSDWGIRSADKLIF. The DNA sequence is given as TGTGCCTGTGACACCTTCTCGGACTGGGGGATACGAAGCGCCGATAAACTCATCTTT.